This T cell receptor (beta chain) was captured by sequencing in a study of blood T cell dynamics during melanoma immunotherapy. Study context: First-line therapy was either pembrolizumab or nivolumab with ipilimumab for metastatic melanoma. Overall study results and limits: Whether repertoire-driving clones were melanoma-specific could not be determined.

The CDR3 is 13 residues long. Germline V lookup: CDR1 PRHDT, CDR2 FYEKMQ (reference sequence). V was trimmed by 5 bases and J by 6 bases, leaving 13 bases between them. A word on this clone: Its specificity is not known.

Time point reported: week 3, after first cycle of checkpoint inhibitor. Clones were read by immunoSEQ multiplex PCR, and TCRdb kept only the in-frame ones, dropping some. The top ten hold 0.21% of the sample, which has 15,000 to 20,000 clones, approximately 94% seen once. The J gene is TRBJ1-2, the V gene TRBV13; maybe TRBD1 (6 bases). The receptor was isolated from a human donor with melanoma. The sample here was effector memory CD8+ T cells from blood, taken from a patient treated with checkpoint blockade. CDR3: CASSLRDTDGYTF. The CDR3 DNA follows: TGTGCCAGCAGCCTAAGGGACACCGATGGCTACACCTTC.